The source of this T cell receptor beta chain is a study of tumor and adjacent non-tumor tissue in lung cancer. Across the study: There were 12 adenocarcinoma, a couple of squamous cell carcinoma and 1 small cell lung cancer cases.

Germline V CDR1 and CDR2: LGHNA, YNFKEQ. The CDR3 contains 15 residues. After removal of 0 bases from V and 6 bases from J, the junction contained 3 bases not matched to a gene. General observations from the study: In normal lung, the top 100 clones were significantly more dominant than in tumor. Higher tumor TCR diversity was associated with shorter survival.

TCRbeta libraries were built with three rounds of nested PCR, modified from ARM-PCR. Via MiXCR, TCRdb re-called the multiplex PCR reads, giving one row per CDR3 protein. The repertoire holds 85,000 to 100,000 distinct CDR3 sequences, with around 64% as singletons. This clonotype showed up just a few times. Its specificity is not known. This sequence may be a read error, since a much larger clone differs from it by one base. RNA was extracted from bulk tissue without any cell sorting. This rearrangement joins TRBV4-2 to TRBJ2-3, with 10 bases that match TRBD2. This clonotype was obtained from a man aged 55 to 70 with non-small cell lung cancer. The sequenced sample consisted of lung tumor tissue. The CDR3 region is CASSQEGTSVDTQYF. The CDR3 DNA follows: TGTGCCAGCAGCCAAGAGGGGACTAGCGTCGATACGCAGTATTTT.